The rows below give T cell receptor beta chains drawn from one sample of a study of T cells after yellow fever vaccination. TCRdb recomputed calls from the 5' RACE reads with MiXCR, one row per CDR3 protein. The sample lists around 350,000 distinct CDR3 sequences; 11% were seen once. This specimen consisted of PBMCs, obtained on the day of the first yellow fever vaccination. These receptors all stem from a man between 18 and 29 years old who received the YFV17D yellow fever vaccine. Each CDR3 is given with its conserved first and last residue. Each record gives: D gene, J gene, V gene, clone size, CDR3 DNA, CDR3 protein. D genes are given only for firm matches. Clone size is shown for a subset of rows, as once, few, many or a class of expanded clone.

TRBD1 | TRBJ2-3 | TRBV7-3 | few | TGTGCCAGCAGCTTAGGCAGGGGGTGGACAGATACGCAGTATTTT | CASSLGRGWTDTQYF
TRBD2 | TRBJ2-1 | TRBV6-1 | NA | TGTGCCAGCAGCAAGCGGGGGGCCTACAATGAGCAGTTCTTC | CASSKRGAYNEQFF
TRBD1 | TRBJ1-1 | TRBV6-5 | many | TGTGCCAGCAGTTACGGAGAGGGGGCTCGCAACACTGAAGCTTTCTTT | CASSYGEGARNTEAFF
NA | TRBJ1-1 | TRBV25-1 | NA | TGTGCCAGCAGTTCCCTAATCTTGAACACTGAAGCTTTCTTT | CASSSLILNTEAFF
NA | TRBJ2-5 | TRBV24-1 | few | TGTGCCACCAGTGATTTGCATACCGGGGAGACCCAGTACTTC | CATSDLHTGETQYF
NA | TRBJ1-5 | TRBV5-6 | NA | TGTGCCAGCAGCTCGGGCCGCAATCAGCCCCAGCATTTT | CASSSGRNQPQHF
NA | TRBJ2-7 | TRBV29-1 | few | TGCAGCGTTGAAGATCTGGGGGGATCGCAGTACTTC | CSVEDLGGSQYF
NA | TRBJ1-2 | TRBV9 | few | TGTGCCAGCAGCGTTGACATTTCTAACTATGGCTACACCTTC | CASSVDISNYGYTF
NA | TRBJ2-7 | TRBV5-1 | NA | TGCGCCAGCAGCTTTACTACGACGGGAGACTACGAGCAGTACTTC | CASSFTTTGDYEQYF
TRBD1 | TRBJ1-5 | TRBV18 | few | TGTGCCAGCTCACCGGCGGTTCCACAGGGGAATCAGCCCCAGCATTTT | CASSPAVPQGNQPQHF
NA | TRBJ2-4 | TRBV2 | many | TGTGCCAGCAGTGCGGGGTACCCCCCCATTCAGTACTTC | CASSAGYPPIQYF
NA | TRBJ1-6 | TRBV7-3 | few | TGTGCCAGCAGCTTAGGTGGGGGTAGAAGTTCACCCCTCCACTTT | CASSLGGGRSSPLHF
TRBD2 | TRBJ2-5 | TRBV9 | NA | TGTGCCAGCAGCTCAACTAGCGGGGGATACCAAGAGACCCAGTACTTC | CASSSTSGGYQETQYF
NA | TRBJ1-1 | TRBV7-8 | many | TGTGCCAGCAGCCTACGACAGACGAACACTGAAGCTTTCTTT | CASSLRQTNTEAFF
NA | TRBJ2-2 | TRBV19 | few | TGTGCCAGTAACCCCACGGGGGTAAACACCGGGGAGCTGTTTTTT | CASNPTGVNTGELFF